A selection of T cell receptor beta chains follows, all from one sample in a study of blood T cell repertoires in COVID-19. TCRdb keeps only in-frame clones here, not all; method: immunoSEQ multiplex PCR. This table has about 210,000 clones, roughly 94% appearing once. Sequenced sample: peripheral blood. The receptors were sampled from a man aged 25 to 40 with acute or convalescent COVID-19. Both conserved end residues are part of each CDR3. A D gene is named only where the DNA matches it firmly. Size values are once, few and many counts, or a class for expanded clones, and some rows have none.

j_gene | abundance | d_gene | v_gene | CDR3aa | CDR3nt
TRBJ2-1 | . | TRBD2 | TRBV6-5 | CASGAATSGNNEQFF | TGTGCCAGCGGAGCGGCGACTAGCGGGAACAATGAGCAGTTCTTC
TRBJ2-5 | . | TRBD1 | TRBV30 | CAWGTGGTETQYF | TGTGCCTGGGGGACAGGGGGCACGGAGACCCAGTACTTC
TRBJ1-5 | . | . | TRBV27 | CASSPRRGDPQHF | TGTGCCAGCAGTCCCCGACGGGGGGATCCCCAGCATTTT
TRBJ2-1 | . | TRBD2 | TRBV28 | CASSSFGRGKYNEQFF | TGTGCCAGCAGTTCGTTTGGGCGGGGGAAATACAATGAGCAGTTCTTC
TRBJ2-7 | . | . | TRBV11-2 | CASSFITGSYEQYF | TGTGCCAGCAGCTTCATAACAGGTTCCTACGAGCAGTACTTC
TRBJ1-1 | . | . | TRBV5-1 | CASSLGGDMNTEAFF | TGCGCCAGCAGCTTGGGTGGGGACATGAACACTGAAGCTTTCTTT
TRBJ1-1 | . | TRBD1 | TRBV5-4 | CASSLASGGVSEAFF | TGTGCCAGCAGCTTGGCCTCAGGGGGCGTTAGTGAAGCTTTCTTT
TRBJ2-1 | . | TRBD1 | TRBV28 | CASSPSGTGSNEQFF | TGTGCCAGCAGCCCTTCCGGGACAGGGTCCAATGAGCAGTTCTTC
TRBJ2-2 | . | . | TRBV3-1/TRBV3-2 | CASSQDVAGYDTGELFF | TGTGCCAGCAGCCAAGATGTTGCGGGGTACGACACCGGGGAGCTGTTTTTT
TRBJ2-1 | once | TRBD1 | TRBV20-1 | CSASDRDNEQFF | TGCAGTGCTAGTGACAGGGACAATGAGCAGTTCTTC
TRBJ2-5 | few | TRBD2 | TRBV6-1 | CASSVRTSGNPAGETQYF | TGTGCCAGCAGTGTTCGGACTAGCGGGAATCCCGCAGGGGAGACCCAGTACTTC
TRBJ2-7 | . | . | TRBV21-1 | CASRRAGSYEQYF | TGTGCCAGCCGGCGGGCCGGTTCCTACGAGCAGTACTTC
TRBJ2-1 | . | . | TRBV5-1 | CASSLASFNEQFF | TGCGCCAGCAGCTTGGCCTCTTTCAATGAGCAGTTCTTC
TRBJ1-5 | . | TRBD1 | TRBV28 | CASSGDRYNQPQHF | TGTGCCAGCAGTGGGGACAGATACAATCAGCCCCAGCATTTT
TRBJ1-1 | . | TRBD1 | TRBV7-3 | CASSKTGQGVTEAFF | TGTGCCAGCAGCAAGACGGGACAGGGTGTCACTGAAGCTTTCTTT
TRBJ2-7 | . | . | TRBV27 | CASSYGGGGTYEQYF | TGTGCCAGCAGTTACGGGGGCGGGGGAACCTACGAGCAGTACTTC
TRBJ1-2 | few | . | TRBV28 | CASSSLPSTAGYTF | TGTGCCAGCAGTTCGTTACCTTCGACAGCTGGCTACACCTTC
TRBJ2-1 | . | . | TRBV28 | CAIEQGIHNEQFF | TGTGCCATCGAACAGGGTATACACAATGAGCAGTTCTTC
TRBJ2-3 | . | TRBD1 | TRBV13 | CASLRTGDTDTQYF | TGTGCCAGCTTGAGGACAGGGGACACAGATACGCAGTATTTT
TRBJ2-6 | . | TRBD1 | TRBV11-2 | CASSPPPTGPNVLTF | TGTGCCAGCAGCCCCCCCCCGACAGGGCCAAACGTCCTGACTTTC